The 22 T cell receptor beta chains reported below all come from one sample, sequenced in a study of shared clonotypes between healthy human individuals. This table comes from immunoSEQ multiplex PCR, and its TCRdb copy is limited to in-frame clones, with some not included. The data show more than 2,000,000 clones, around nine tenths seen once. The sample was naive CD4+ T cells sorted from blood. Subset noted: CD45RA+ positively selected. The receptors come from a man younger than 30 in good health.

This chain connects TRBV6-5 to TRBJ1-2, with 10 bases aligning to TRBD1. CDR1 and CDR2 from the germline V gene are MNHEY and SVGAGI. Trimming cost V 0 bases and J 7 bases; bases outside gene matches: 5. This CDR3 comprises 15 residues. The CDR3 DNA sequence: TGTGCCAGCAGTTACTCGGACAGGGGGTTAATTGGCTACACCTTC. Translating gives CASSYSDRGLIGYTF.

The rearrangement uses TRBV7-2 and TRBJ1-4; unclear D gene. Trimming took 2 bases from V and 8 from J, leaving 6 bases between them. Germline V gives CDR1 SGHTA, CDR2 FQGNSA. The CDR3 is 12 amino acids. The CDR3 coding sequence is TGTGCCAGCAGCTTAAATAGCGAAAAACTGTTTTTT. Translation: CASSLNSEKLFF.

V usage is TRBV5-6 and J usage is TRBJ2-7, with D perhaps assigned TRBD1 or TRBD2 (5 bases each). The CDR3 sequence is 14 residues long. Germline V lookup: CDR1 SGHDT, CDR2 YYEEEE. The V gene lost 5 bases and the J gene lost 3 bases, with 15 bases spanning the gap. Here the CDR3 DNA reads TGTGCCAGCAGTCACACCGGGACGGACTACGAGCAGTACTTC. Amino acids: CASSHTGTDYEQYF.

The chain is built from TRBV19 and TRBJ1-5; D remains unclear. Trimming took off 7 bases at V and 0 bases at J, with 13 bases between the two ends. The CDR3 runs to 15 residues. The V gene's germline CDR1 is LNHDA and CDR2 SQIVND (reference sequence). Here the CDR3 reads CASNEMSYSNQPQHF. Written as DNA, the CDR3 is TGTGCCAGTAACGAGATGAGCTATAGCAATCAGCCCCAGCATTTT. The complete variable domain, with remaining parts taken from reference TRBV19 and TRBJ1-5, reads DGGITQSPKYLFRKEGQNVTLSCEQNLNHDAMYWYRQDPGQGLRLIYYSQIVNDFQKGDIAEGYSVSREKKESFPLTVTSAQKNPTAFYLCASNEMSYSNQPQHFGDGTRLSIL.

This clone has just one count. The chain uses TRBV7-2 and TRBJ1-5; the D is unclear. Germline V lookup: CDR1 SGHTA, CDR2 FQGNSA. The CDR3 contains 14 residues. The V end lost 2 bases, the J end lost 5 bases, and 10 bases lay between the germline ends. This chain's CDR3 is CASSLTGYDQPQHF. The DNA of the CDR3 is TGTGCCAGCAGCTTAACGGGATACGATCAGCCCCAGCATTTT.

V is TRBV11-2 and J is TRBJ2-7; TRBD1 aligns across 7 bases. V was pared by 5 bases and J by 7 bases, with 11 bases of the junction left unmatched. CDR1 and CDR2 (germline): SGHAT, FQNNGV. This CDR3 is built from 14 residues. CDR3 nucleotides: TGTGCCAGCAGCCGACGACAGGGTACGGATGAGCAGTACTTC. Translating gives CASSRRQGTDEQYF.

The rearrangement links TRBV30 to TRBJ2-2; D is perhaps TRBD2 (6 bases). This CDR3 region has 14 residues. V dropped 5 bases and J dropped 4 bases, with 14 bases sitting between them. Germline CDR1 GTSNPN, CDR2 SVGIG (reference sequence). CDR3 nucleotides: TGTGCCTGGGTCGGCGGGAAGGGCACCGGGGAGCTGTTTTTT. Protein product: CAWVGGKGTGELFF. The full variable domain, with the rest looked up from reference TRBV30 and TRBJ2-2, is SQTIHQWPATLVQPVGSPLSLECTVEGTSNPNLYWYRQAAGRGLQLLFYSVGIGQISSEVPQNLSASRPQDRQFILSSKKLLLSDSGFYLCAWVGGKGTGELFFGEGSRLTVL.

Comment on this clone: At the DNA level, this CDR3 is encoded by other sequences in the same sample as well. The chain joins TRBV10-2 to TRBJ1-1, with 7 nucleotides matching TRBD1. J was trimmed by 4 bases and V by 3 bases; bases with no gene match: 2. CDR1 and CDR2 from the germline V gene are WSHSY and SAAADI. This CDR3 has 13 residues. The DNA of the CDR3 is TGCGCCAGCAGTGAACAGGGGAGCACTGAAGCTTTCTTT. It translates to CASSEQGSTEAFF.

The chain recombines TRBV10-3 with TRBJ2-5; D is undetermined. CDR1 and CDR2 from the germline V gene are ENHRY and SYGVKD. The germline V and J ends were trimmed by 2 bases and 2 bases, with 6 bases remaining between them. The CDR3 sequence is 13 residues long. CDR3 bases: TGTGCCATCAGTGAGACTCGGCAAGAGACCCAGTACTTC. It is translated as CAISETRQETQYF.

The V and J genes are TRBV6-5 and TRBJ2-1; tentative D call: TRBD2 (7 bases). From germline, CDR1 is MNHEY and CDR2 SVGAGI. The germline V and J ends were trimmed by 8 bases and 8 bases, with 19 bases remaining between them. This CDR3 has 14 residues. The CDR3 loop reads CASRRGGAYDEQFF. The CDR3 region has the DNA TGTGCCAGCCGGAGGGGGGGGGCATACGATGAGCAGTTCTTC.

This rearrangement joins TRBV6-6 to TRBJ2-1; D remains ambiguous. V was clipped by 4 bases and J by 9 bases, with 7 bases between them. CDR3 length: 11 amino acids. The germline gives CDR1 MNHNY, CDR2 SVGAGI (reference sequence). CDR3 residues: CASSSRREQFF. In DNA form, the CDR3 reads TGTGCCAGCAGTTCTCGACGTGAGCAGTTCTTC.

This clone was seen a single time. V gene TRBV6-5 combines with J gene TRBJ1-2; no clear D. Germline-derived CDR1 and CDR2 are MNHEY and SVGAGI. V was pared by 2 bases and J by 8 bases, with 15 bases between. The CDR3 extends over 14 amino acids. The CDR3 is CASSYQTRGSGYTF. CDR3 nucleotides: TGTGCCAGCAGTTACCAAACCAGAGGGTCCGGCTACACCTTC.

The CDR3 DNA reads as TGTGCCAGCAGTTTAGGCGGGGAACCTTATGGCTACACCTTC. This sequence encodes CASSLGGEPYGYTF. The gene calls are TRBV27 and TRBJ1-2; no reliable D call. The V gene lost 2 bases and the J gene lost 5 bases, with 12 bases spanning the gap. The CDR3 is 14 residues long. The germline V gene has CDR1 MNHEY and CDR2 SMNVEV (reference sequence).

The V call is TRBV19, the J call TRBJ2-7; D possibly corresponds to TRBD2 (6 bases). V was pared by 5 bases and J by 5 bases, with 19 bases between. CDR1 LNHDA and CDR2 SQIVND come from the germline V gene (reference sequence). The CDR3 has 15 residues. In DNA, the CDR3 is TGTGCCAGTAGTGCGGGACCTCTGGGTTCCCACGAGCAGTACTTC. Its protein product is CASSAGPLGSHEQYF.

This sequence joins TRBV6-5 and TRBJ1-1; D remains ambiguous. Germline V CDR1 and CDR2: MNHEY, SVGAGI. The V end was cut by 8 bases, the J end by 1 base, with 11 bases between. The CDR3 runs 13 residues. Written as DNA, the CDR3 is TGTGCCAGCGGAACGGTTAAGAACACTGAAGCTTTCTTT. The encoded protein is CASGTVKNTEAFF.

The chain joins TRBV6-1 to TRBJ2-5, with 9 bases that match TRBD1. Losses at the gene ends were 0 bases for V and 7 bases for J; bases not matched to a gene: 6. The germline CDR1 and CDR2 sequences are MNHNS and SASEGT. CDR3 length equals 15 residues. The CDR3 reads CASSEAGTGIGTQYF. DNA for the CDR3: TGTGCCAGCAGTGAAGCGGGGACAGGGATCGGGACCCAGTACTTC.

The chain uses TRBV11-2 and TRBJ1-3; D is unresolved. The V and J ends lost 3 bases and 3 bases respectively, with 15 bases between them. Germline assignment: CDR1 SGHAT and CDR2 FQNNGV. The length of the CDR3 is 16 residues. DNA of the CDR3: TGTGCCAGCAGCTTGCGTGTCAGTGACTTTGGAAACACCATATATTTT. Translating gives CASSLRVSDFGNTIYF.

This chain links TRBV6-5 with TRBJ1-1; 7 bases align to TRBD1. The CDR3 extends over 14 amino acids. V was pared by 6 bases and J by 4 bases, with 8 bases of the junction left unmatched. Per germline, CDR1 MNHEY and CDR2 SVGAGI. Here the CDR3 reads CASRRQGVGTEAFF. The CDR3 nucleotides are TGTGCCAGCAGAAGACAGGGTGTCGGCACTGAAGCTTTCTTT.

This clone was observed a single time. The chain recombines TRBV6-1 with TRBJ1-5; TRBD1 agrees at 8 bases. This CDR3 spans 16 amino acids. V was pared by 4 bases and J by 6 bases, with 11 bases of the junction left unmatched. Germline loops: CDR1 MNHNS, CDR2 SASEGT. DNA for the CDR3: TGTGCCAGCAGTGGACAGGGGCTAATTACAAGTCAGCCCCAGCATTTT. The encoded protein is CASSGQGLITSQPQHF.

The chain joins TRBV7-9 to TRBJ1-6; 8 nucleotides line up with TRBD1. This CDR3 has 15 residues. Per germline, CDR1 SEHNR and CDR2 FQNEAQ (reference sequence). The junction had 2 bases not matched to a gene; V was cut back by 2 bases and J by 5 bases. CDR3 DNA sequence: TGTGCCAGCAGCTTACAGGGGGCGAATAATTCACCCCTCCACTTT. It encodes CASSLQGANNSPLHF.

On this clone: Other nucleotide sequences in the sample specify the same CDR3. The rearrangement uses TRBV28 and TRBJ1-1; D is unclear. The CDR3 contains 13 residues. Germline lookup yields CDR1 MDHEN and CDR2 SYDVKM. Deletions cut 1 base from V and 0 bases from J, with 3 bases between. CDR3 DNA sequence: TGTGCCAGCAGTTTATTGGTGAACACTGAAGCTTTCTTT. Encoded protein: CASSLLVNTEAFF.

V gene TRBV2 combines with J gene TRBJ2-2; D might be TRBD1 or TRBD2, each matching 6 bases. The CDR3 length is 13 residues. Trimming removed 11 bases from V and 0 bases from J, with 10 bases in between. CDR1 and CDR2 from the germline V gene are SNHLY and FYNNEI. CDR3 amino acids: CAGRTANTGELFF. DNA of the CDR3: TGTGCCGGGAGGACAGCGAACACCGGGGAGCTGTTTTTT. Supplemented by reference TRBV2 and TRBJ2-2, the full variable domain reads EPEVTQTPSHQVTQMGQEVILRCVPISNHLYFYWYRQILGQKVEFLVSFYNNEISEKSEIFDDQFSVERPDGSNFTLKIRSTKLEDSAMYFCAGRTANTGELFFGEGSRLTVL.